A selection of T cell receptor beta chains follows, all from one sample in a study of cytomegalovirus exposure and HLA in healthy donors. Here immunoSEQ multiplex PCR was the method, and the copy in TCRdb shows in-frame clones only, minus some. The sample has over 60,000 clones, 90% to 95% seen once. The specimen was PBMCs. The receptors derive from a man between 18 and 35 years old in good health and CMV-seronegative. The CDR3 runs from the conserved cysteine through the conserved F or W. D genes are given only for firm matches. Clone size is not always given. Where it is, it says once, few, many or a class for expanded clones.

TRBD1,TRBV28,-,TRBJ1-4,TGTGCCAGCAGTCACCCCACTACCCCGGACAGGGGGCTTTCTAATGAAAAACTGTTTTTT,CASSHPTTPDRGLSNEKLFF
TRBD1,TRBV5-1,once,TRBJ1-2,TGCGCCAGCAGCCTCCAACAGGGGGGAAGCGAGGGCTACACCTTC,CASSLQQGGSEGYTF
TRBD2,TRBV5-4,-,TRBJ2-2,TGTGCCAGCAGCGAAAGACATTTCTTACTAGCGGGGGGGCCCGGGGAGCTGTTTTTT,CASSERHFLLAGGPGELFF
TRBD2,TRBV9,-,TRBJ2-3,TGTGCCAGCAGCCCAGGGACTAGCGGAAGCACAGATACGCAGTATTTT,CASSPGTSGSTDTQYF
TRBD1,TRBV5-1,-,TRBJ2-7,TGCGCCAGCAGCTTGGCTAGGACAGGGGTCCAACACAATTACGAGCAGTACTTC,CASSLARTGVQHNYEQYF
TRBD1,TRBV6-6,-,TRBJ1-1,TGTGCCAGCAGTTACCTCGACAGGGGGAACACTGAAGCTTTCTTT,CASSYLDRGNTEAFF
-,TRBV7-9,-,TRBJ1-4,TGTGCCAGCAGCAAATCAGGGGCCAGGGCATATGAAAAACTGTTTTTT,CASSKSGARAYEKLFF
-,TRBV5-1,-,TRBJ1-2,TGCGCCAGCAGCGACCTGGAAGCGGACCAGGGCTACACCTTC,CASSDLEADQGYTF
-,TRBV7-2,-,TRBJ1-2,TGTGCCAGCAGCTTAGACTATACTGGGTCGGGCTACACCTTC,CASSLDYTGSGYTF
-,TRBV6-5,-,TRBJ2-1,TGTGCCAGCAGGGGGACTTCAGTTGTCTACAATGAGCAGTTCTTC,CASRGTSVVYNEQFF
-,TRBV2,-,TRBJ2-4,TGTGCCAGCAGCGGGACACTAGCCAAAAACATTCAGTACTTC,CASSGTLAKNIQYF
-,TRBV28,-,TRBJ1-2,TGTGCCAGCAGTTTATTCTACGGCAGGGATTATGGCTACACCTTC,CASSLFYGRDYGYTF
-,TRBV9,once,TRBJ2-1,TGTGCCAGCAGCGTAGGGGCGGGCCTCAATGAGCAGTTCTTC,CASSVGAGLNEQFF
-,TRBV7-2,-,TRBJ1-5,TGTGCCAGCAGCTTAGACGCCGGGATTAATCAGCCCCAGCATTTT,CASSLDAGINQPQHF